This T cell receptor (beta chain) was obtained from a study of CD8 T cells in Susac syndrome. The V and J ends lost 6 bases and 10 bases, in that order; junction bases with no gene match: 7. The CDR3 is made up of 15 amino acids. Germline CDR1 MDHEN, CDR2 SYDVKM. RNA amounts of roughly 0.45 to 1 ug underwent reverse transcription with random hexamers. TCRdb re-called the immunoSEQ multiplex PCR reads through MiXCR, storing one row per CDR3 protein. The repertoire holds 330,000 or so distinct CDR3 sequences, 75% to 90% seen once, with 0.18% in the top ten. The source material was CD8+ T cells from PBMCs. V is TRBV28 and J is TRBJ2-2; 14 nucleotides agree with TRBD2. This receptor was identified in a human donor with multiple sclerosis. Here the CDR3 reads CASSPRLAGGLELFF. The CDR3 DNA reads TGTGCCAGCAGCCCTCGACTAGCGGGAGGGCTGGAGCTGTTTTTT.